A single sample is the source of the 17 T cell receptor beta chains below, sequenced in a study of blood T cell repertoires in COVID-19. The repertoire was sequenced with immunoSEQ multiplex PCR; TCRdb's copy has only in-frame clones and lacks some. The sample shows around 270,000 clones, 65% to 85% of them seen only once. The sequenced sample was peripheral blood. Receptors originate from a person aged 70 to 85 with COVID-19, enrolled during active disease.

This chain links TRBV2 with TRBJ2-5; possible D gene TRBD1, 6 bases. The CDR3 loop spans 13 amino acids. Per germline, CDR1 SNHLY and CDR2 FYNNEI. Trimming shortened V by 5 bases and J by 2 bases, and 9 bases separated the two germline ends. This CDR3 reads CASSPGEQETQYF. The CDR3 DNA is TGTGCCAGCAGTCCAGGGGAACAAGAGACCCAGTACTTC.

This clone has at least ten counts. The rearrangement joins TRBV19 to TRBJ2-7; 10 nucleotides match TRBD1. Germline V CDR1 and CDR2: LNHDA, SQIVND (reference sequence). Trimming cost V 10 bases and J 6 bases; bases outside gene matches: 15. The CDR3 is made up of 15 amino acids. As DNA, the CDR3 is TGTGCCACCCACAACCGAGGACAGGGGGTTGTCGAGCAGTACTTC. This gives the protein CATHNRGQGVVEQYF.

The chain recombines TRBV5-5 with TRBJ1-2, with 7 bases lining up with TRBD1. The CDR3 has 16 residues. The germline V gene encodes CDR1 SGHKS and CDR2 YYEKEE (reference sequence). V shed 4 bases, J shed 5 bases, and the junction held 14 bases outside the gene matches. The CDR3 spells CASSATRDSSRYGYTF. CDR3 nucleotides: TGTGCCAGCAGCGCAACTCGGGACAGCTCACGGTATGGCTACACCTTC.

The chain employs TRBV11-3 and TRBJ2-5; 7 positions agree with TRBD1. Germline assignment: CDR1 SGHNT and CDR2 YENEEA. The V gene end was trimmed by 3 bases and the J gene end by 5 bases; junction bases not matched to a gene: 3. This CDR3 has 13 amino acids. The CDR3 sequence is CASSFEGAETQYF. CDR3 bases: TGTGCCAGCAGCTTCGAGGGGGCCGAGACCCAGTACTTC.

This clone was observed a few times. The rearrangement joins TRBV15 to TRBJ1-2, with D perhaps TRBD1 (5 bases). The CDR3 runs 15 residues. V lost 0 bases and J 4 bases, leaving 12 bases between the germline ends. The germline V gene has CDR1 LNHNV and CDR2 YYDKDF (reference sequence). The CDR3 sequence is CATSRDGRTFYGYTF. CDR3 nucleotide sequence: TGTGCCACCAGCAGAGATGGGCGGACATTCTATGGCTACACCTTC.

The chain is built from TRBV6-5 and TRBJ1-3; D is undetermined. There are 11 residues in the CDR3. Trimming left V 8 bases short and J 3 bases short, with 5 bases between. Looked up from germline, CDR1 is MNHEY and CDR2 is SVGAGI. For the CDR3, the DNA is TGTGCCAGCGGCAGTGGAAACACCATATATTTT. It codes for CASGSGNTIYF.

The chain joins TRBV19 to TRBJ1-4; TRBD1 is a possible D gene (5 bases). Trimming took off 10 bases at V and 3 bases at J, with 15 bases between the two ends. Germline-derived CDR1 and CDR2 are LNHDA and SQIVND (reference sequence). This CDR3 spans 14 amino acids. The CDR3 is CATQLGPANEKLFF. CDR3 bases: TGTGCCACTCAATTGGGGCCTGCTAATGAAAAACTGTTTTTT.

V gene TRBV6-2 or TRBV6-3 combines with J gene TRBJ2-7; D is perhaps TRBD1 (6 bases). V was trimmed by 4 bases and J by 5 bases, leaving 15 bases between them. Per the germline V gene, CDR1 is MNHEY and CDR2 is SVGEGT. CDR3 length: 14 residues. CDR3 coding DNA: TGTGCCAGCAGTTTTGGACAGTCTTCCCACGAGCAGTACTTC. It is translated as CASSFGQSSHEQYF.

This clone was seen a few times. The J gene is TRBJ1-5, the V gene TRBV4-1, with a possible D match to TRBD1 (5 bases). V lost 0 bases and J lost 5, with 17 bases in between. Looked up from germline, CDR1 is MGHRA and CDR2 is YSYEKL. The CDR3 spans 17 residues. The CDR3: CASSQDLRTTRYQPQHF. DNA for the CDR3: TGCGCCAGCAGCCAAGATCTAAGGACAACTCGATATCAGCCCCAGCATTTT.

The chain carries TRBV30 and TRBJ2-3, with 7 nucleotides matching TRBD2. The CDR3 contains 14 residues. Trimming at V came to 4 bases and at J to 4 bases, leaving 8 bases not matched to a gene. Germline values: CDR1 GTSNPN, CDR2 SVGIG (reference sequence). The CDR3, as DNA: TGTGCCTGGAAGGAATGGGGGGGAGCAGATACGCAGTATTTT. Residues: CAWKEWGGADTQYF.

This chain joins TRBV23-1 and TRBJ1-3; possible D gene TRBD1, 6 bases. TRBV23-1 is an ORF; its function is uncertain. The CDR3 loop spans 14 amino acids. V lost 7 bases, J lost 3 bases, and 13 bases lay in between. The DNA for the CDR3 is TGCGCCAGCATTCCGCCCAGGGGTGGAAACACCATATATTTT. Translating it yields CASIPPRGGNTIYF.

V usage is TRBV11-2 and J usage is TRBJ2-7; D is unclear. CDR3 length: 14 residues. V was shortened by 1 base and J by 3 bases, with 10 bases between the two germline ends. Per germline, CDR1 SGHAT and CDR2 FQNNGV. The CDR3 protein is CASSLGDSRYEQYF. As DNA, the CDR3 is TGTGCCAGCAGCTTAGGAGACTCCCGCTACGAGCAGTACTTC.

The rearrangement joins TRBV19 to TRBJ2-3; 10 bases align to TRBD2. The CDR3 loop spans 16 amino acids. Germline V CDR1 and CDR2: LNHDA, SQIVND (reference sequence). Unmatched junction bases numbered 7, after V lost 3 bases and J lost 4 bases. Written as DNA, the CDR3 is TGTGCCAGTAGTATGGGTGCGCTAGCGGGGGCAGATACGCAGTATTTT. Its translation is CASSMGALAGADTQYF.

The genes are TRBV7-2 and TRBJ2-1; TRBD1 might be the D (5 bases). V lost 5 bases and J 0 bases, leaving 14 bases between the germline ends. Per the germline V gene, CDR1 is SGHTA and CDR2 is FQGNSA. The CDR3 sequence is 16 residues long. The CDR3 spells CASSLFADISYNEQFF. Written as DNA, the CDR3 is TGTGCCAGCAGCCTGTTTGCGGACATCTCCTACAATGAGCAGTTCTTC.

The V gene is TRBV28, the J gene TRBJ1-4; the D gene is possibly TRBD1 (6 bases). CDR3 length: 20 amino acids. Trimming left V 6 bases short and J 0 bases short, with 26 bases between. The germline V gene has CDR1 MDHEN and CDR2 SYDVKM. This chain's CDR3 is CASRRGGGQVRRATNEKLFF. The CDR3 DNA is TGTGCCAGCAGAAGGGGGGGAGGGCAGGTTCGGAGGGCAACTAATGAAAAACTGTTTTTT.

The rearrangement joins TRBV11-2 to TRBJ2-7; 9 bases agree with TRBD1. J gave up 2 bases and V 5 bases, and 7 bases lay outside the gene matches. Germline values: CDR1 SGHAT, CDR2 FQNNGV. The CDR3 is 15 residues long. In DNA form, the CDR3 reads TGTGCCAGCAGCCCCCGACAGGGGGTCGCCTACGAGCAGTACTTC. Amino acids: CASSPRQGVAYEQYF.

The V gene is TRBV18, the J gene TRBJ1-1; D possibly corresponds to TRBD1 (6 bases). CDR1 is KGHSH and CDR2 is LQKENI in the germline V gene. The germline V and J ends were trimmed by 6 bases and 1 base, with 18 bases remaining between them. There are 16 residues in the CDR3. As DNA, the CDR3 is TGTGCCAGCTCGCCCAGACCGGGACAAAAGAACACTGAAGCTTTCTTT. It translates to CASSPRPGQKNTEAFF.